This T cell receptor beta chain was captured in a study of blood T cells in healthy people across ages. A second PCR of 7 to 11 cycles used a sample-barcoded 5' primer and a J-beta primer mix. TCRdb independently ran MiXCR on the 5' RACE reads; one entry per CDR3 protein. The table lists about 1.7 million distinct CDR3 sequences, 28% of them singletons. V was pared by 5 bases and J by 4 bases, with 9 bases of the junction left unmatched. The CDR3 runs to 17 residues. Germline lookup yields CDR1 SGHTA and CDR2 FQGNSA. The authors extracted at least 5 micrograms of total RNA per sample. At least ten counts were recorded for this clonotype.

This clonotype originated in a woman in her twenties or thirties in good health. The sample comprised blood. This chain uses TRBV7-2 with TRBJ2-7, with 15 bases aligning to TRBD2. The CDR3 DNA follows: TGTGCCAGCAGCCCCCCGGGACTAGCGGGAGGAACTTACGAGCAGTACTTC. This sequence encodes CASSPPGLAGGTYEQYF.